This TCR beta chain was sequenced in a study of blood T cell repertoires in COVID-19 (dated by TCRdb to 2018 to 2020). Regarding the research as a whole: The collaborator samples originated in the United States, Italy and Spain and spanned the acute and convalescent phases of COVID-19. The material from the prospective study consisted of cDNA or gDNA derived from T cells, B-cell-depleted T cells, or PBMCs. The dataset comprised deeply sampled blood TCRbeta repertoires from subjects exposed to, actively infected with, or recovered from COVID-19. The repertoires were released in a freely available public database intended as a resource for research on the immune response to SARS-CoV-2. Samples came from the ongoing ImmuneRACE study (first 160 participants) plus 1,254 subjects from 6 global collaborators. Sample metadata almost always included a de-identified subject ID, COVID-19 status, age in years and sex. Where HLA class I and class II types were available, the types were taken from metadata supplied by the sample provider, not from assay-based typing. Results the study describes overall, beyond this receptor: Clinical and demographic metadata were provided uncurated, with the amount varying by source and participant.

A word on this clone: What antigen it recognizes has not been identified. No quality values exist for individual bases; no much larger clone is one base distant.

Collaborating institutions collected whole blood in K2EDTA tubes following their own protocols. For TCRbeta analysis, collaborator samples were shipped as frozen whole blood, as isolated PBMCs, or as DNA extracted from either sample type. The immunoSEQ Assay, a bias-controlled multiplex PCR, was used to amplify TCRbeta CDR3 regions from genomic DNA. Regarding the original processing steps: The number of nucleated cells in each sample was estimated by amplification of reference gene primers within the assay. Sequence reads were collapsed and filtered to measure the absolute abundance of every unique TCRbeta CDR3 rearrangement. Productive Simpson clonality was computed per sample as the square root of Simpson's diversity index over productive rearrangements. In TCRdb, the immuneACCESS table is reduced to in-frame sequences with V and J assigned. These tables do not hold every clone; where another copy was compared, an unresolved V gene accounts for under half, and the others remain unexplained. The V and J calls and clone size come from that table; D and trimming were worked out from the DNA. Present in this sample are a few hundred thousand clones, about 85% of which were seen just once. The leading ten clones occupy 3% to 4% of the sample.

The junction shows trimming of 2 bases on V and 7 bases on J, plus 18 bases between the germline ends. Including the terminal cysteine and phenylalanine, the CDR3 comprises 15 residues. Here the CDR3 DNA is all that survives: 45 bases in frame from base 1. According to the germline V gene (reference sequence), CDR1 reads LNHDA and CDR2 reads SQIVND. Sequenced sample: peripheral blood. This TCR came from a woman between 18 and 29 years old with acute or convalescent COVID-19. Recombination connected TRBV19 to TRBJ2-7; possibly the D gene is TRBD1, per 6 matching bases. The CDR3 amino acid sequence is: CASSISLGHVSEQYF. The nucleotide sequence reads as follows: TGTGCCAGTAGTATAAGTCTGGGACATGTGAGTGAGCAGTACTTC.